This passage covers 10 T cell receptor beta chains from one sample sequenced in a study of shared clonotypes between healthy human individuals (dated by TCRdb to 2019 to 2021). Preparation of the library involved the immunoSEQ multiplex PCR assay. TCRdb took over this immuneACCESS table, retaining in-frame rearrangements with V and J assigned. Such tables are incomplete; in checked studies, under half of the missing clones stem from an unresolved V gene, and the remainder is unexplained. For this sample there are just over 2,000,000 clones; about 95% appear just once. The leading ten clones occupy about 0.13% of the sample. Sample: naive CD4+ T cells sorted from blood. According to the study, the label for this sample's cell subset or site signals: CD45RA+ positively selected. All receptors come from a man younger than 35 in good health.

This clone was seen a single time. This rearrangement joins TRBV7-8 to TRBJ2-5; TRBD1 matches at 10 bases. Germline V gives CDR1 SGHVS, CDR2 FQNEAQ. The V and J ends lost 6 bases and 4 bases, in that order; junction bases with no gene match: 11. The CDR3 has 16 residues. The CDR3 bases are TGTGCCAGCAGTTTTGACAGGGGGCGACCTTTAGAGACCCAGTACTTC. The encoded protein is CASSFDRGRPLETQYF.

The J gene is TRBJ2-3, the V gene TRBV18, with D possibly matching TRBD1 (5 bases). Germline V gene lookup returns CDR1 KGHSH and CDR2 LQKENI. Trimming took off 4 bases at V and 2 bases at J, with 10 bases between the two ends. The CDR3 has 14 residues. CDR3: CASSHDSDTDTQYF. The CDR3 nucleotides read TGTGCCAGCTCACACGACAGTGACACAGATACGCAGTATTTT.

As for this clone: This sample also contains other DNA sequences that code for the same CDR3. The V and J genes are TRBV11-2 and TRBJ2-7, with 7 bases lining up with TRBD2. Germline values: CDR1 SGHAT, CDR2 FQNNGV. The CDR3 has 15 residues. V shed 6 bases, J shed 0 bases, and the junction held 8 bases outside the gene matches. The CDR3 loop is CASSPGTKSSYEQYF. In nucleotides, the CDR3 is TGTGCCAGCAGTCCTGGGACTAAAAGCTCCTACGAGCAGTACTTC.

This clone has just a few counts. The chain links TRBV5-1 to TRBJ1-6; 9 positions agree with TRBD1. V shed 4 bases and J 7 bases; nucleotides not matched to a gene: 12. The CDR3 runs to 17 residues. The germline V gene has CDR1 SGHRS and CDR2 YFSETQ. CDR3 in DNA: TGCGCCAGCAGCGCGCTGCGGACAGGGGCTTCAAATTCACCCCTCCACTTT. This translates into CASSALRTGASNSPLHF.

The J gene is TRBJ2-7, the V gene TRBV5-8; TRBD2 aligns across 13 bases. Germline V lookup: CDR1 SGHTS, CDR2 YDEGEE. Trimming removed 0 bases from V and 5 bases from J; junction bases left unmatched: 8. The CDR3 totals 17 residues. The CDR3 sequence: CASSLELAGGPRHEQYF. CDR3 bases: TGTGCCAGCAGCTTGGAACTAGCGGGAGGGCCGAGGCACGAGCAGTACTTC.

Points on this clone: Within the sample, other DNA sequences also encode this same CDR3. CDR3 sequence: CASSPTGANTGELFF. As DNA, the CDR3 is TGTGCCAGCAGCCCGACAGGGGCTAACACCGGGGAGCTGTTTTTT. The chain has TRBV2 and TRBJ2-2; 8 positions agree with TRBD1. V dropped 6 bases and J dropped 2; count of bases not matched to a gene: 5. The CDR3 length is 15 residues. The germline gives CDR1 SNHLY, CDR2 FYNNEI.

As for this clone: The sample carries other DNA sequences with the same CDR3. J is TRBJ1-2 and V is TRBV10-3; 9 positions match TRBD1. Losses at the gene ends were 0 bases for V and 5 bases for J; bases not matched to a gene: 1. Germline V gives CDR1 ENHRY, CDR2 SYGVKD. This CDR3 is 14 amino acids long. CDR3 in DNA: TGTGCCATCAGTGAGTCCGGACAGGGGTATGGCTACACCTTC. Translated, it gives CAISESGQGYGYTF.

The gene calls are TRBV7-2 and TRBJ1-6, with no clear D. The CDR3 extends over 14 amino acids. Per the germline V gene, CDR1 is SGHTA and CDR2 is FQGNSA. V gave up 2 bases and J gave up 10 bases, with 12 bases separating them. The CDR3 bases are TGTGCCAGCAGCTTAAAGGGCGAGGGATCACCCCTCCACTTT. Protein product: CASSLKGEGSPLHF.

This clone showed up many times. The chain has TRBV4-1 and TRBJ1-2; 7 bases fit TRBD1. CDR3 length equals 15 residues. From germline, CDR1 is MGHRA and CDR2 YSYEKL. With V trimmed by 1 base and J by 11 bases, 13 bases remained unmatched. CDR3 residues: CASSQGTGLSDGYTF. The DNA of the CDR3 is TGCGCCAGCAGCCAAGGGACAGGCCTTTCGGACGGGTACACCTTC.

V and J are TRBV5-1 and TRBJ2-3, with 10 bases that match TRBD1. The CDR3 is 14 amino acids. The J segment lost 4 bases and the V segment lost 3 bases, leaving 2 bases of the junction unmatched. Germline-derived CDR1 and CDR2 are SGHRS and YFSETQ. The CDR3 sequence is CASSSTGGADTQYF. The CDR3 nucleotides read TGCGCCAGCAGCTCGACAGGGGGCGCAGATACGCAGTATTTT.